The rows below give T cell receptor beta chains drawn from one sample of a study of shared clonotypes between healthy human individuals. Clones were sequenced by immunoSEQ multiplex PCR, and TCRdb holds only the in-frame ones, with some missing. In the table there are about 470,000 clones, around 75% of which are singletons. What was sequenced was PBMCs. These receptors were obtained from a woman aged 40-49 years in good health. Some clones in this sample may be carry-over from other donors' samples. Both conserved end residues are part of each CDR3. The D gene is left open where the match is weak. Clone size is stated in some rows and not others, as once, few, many or a class when expanded.

D gene	clone size	V gene	J gene	CDR3 protein	CDR3 DNA
.	.	TRBV25-1	TRBJ1-2	CASSSSAYGYTF	TGTGCCAGCAGTTCGAGTGCCTATGGCTACACCTTC
TRBD1	few	TRBV5-1	TRBJ2-3	CASSTGQSTDTQYF	TGCGCCAGCAGCACGGGACAGAGCACAGATACGCAGTATTTT
.	.	TRBV6-4	TRBJ1-6	CASSDSAGSGSPLHF	TGTGCCAGCAGTGACTCGGCAGGGTCGGGTTCACCCCTCCACTTT
.	.	TRBV19	TRBJ2-7	CASSIGGAKYF	TGTGCCAGTAGTATCGGTGGGGCCAAGTACTTC
.	.	TRBV29-1	TRBJ2-2	CSVGVNSNTGELFF	TGCAGCGTTGGGGTAAATTCTAACACCGGGGAGCTGTTTTTT
TRBD2	.	TRBV10-1	TRBJ2-1	CASSGGLFNEQFF	TGCGCCAGCAGTGGGGGACTATTCAATGAGCAGTTCTTC
.	.	TRBV28	TRBJ2-7	CASSLYGEQYF	TGTGCCAGCAGTTTATACGGTGAGCAGTACTTC
.	.	TRBV30	TRBJ2-7	CAWSRQFYEQYF	TGTGCCTGGAGTCGCCAGTTCTACGAGCAGTACTTC
.	.	TRBV25-1	TRBJ1-3	CASSGSFSGNTIYF	TGTGCCAGCAGTGGGTCGTTCTCTGGAAACACCATATATTTT
TRBD1	.	TRBV6-4	TRBJ2-7	CASSVSTGGFHEQYF	TGTGCCAGCAGTGTGTCGACAGGGGGCTTCCACGAGCAGTACTTC
.	.	TRBV6-6	TRBJ2-7	CASSYVASSSYEQYF	TGTGCCAGCAGTTACGTGGCTAGCAGCTCCTACGAGCAGTACTTC
.	once	TRBV11-2	TRBJ2-7	CASSLGQPYEQYF	TGTGCCAGCAGCTTAGGCCAGCCATACGAGCAGTACTTC
TRBD1	many	TRBV5-1	TRBJ1-2	CASSSGTANYGYTF	TGCGCCAGCAGCTCGGGGACAGCGAACTATGGCTACACCTTC
.	.	TRBV21-1	TRBJ2-7	CASIHSALNPFSPTYEQYF	TGTGCCAGCATCCACAGTGCCCTCAACCCATTTAGCCCTACCTACGAGCAGTACTTC
.	.	TRBV18	TRBJ2-4	CASSPRESGAKNIQYF	TGTGCCAGCTCACCCCGGGAGTCGGGGGCCAAAAACATTCAGTACTTC
.	.	TRBV4-2	TRBJ1-4	CASSPRPWEKLFF	TGTGCCAGCAGCCCCCGACCTTGGGAAAAACTGTTTTTT
TRBD2	.	TRBV7-9	TRBJ2-7	CASSGSGRARNEQYF	TGTGCCAGCAGCGGTAGCGGGAGGGCCAGAAACGAGCAGTACTTC
.	.	TRBV18	TRBJ2-7	CASSPRTADSQYEQYF	TGTGCCAGCTCACCCCGGACAGCTGACTCGCAATACGAGCAGTACTTC
.	.	TRBV5-8	TRBJ2-2	CASQPTGRGDYTGELFF	TGTGCCAGCCAACCAACCGGGAGAGGGGATTACACCGGGGAGCTGTTTTTT
TRBD2	.	TRBV5-4	TRBJ2-1	CASSSWTSGMLDNEQFF	TGTGCCAGCAGCTCTTGGACTAGCGGGATGTTGGACAATGAGCAGTTCTTC
.	.	TRBV5-1	TRBJ1-1	CASSLGPNTGAFF	TGCGCCAGCAGCTTGGGGCCGAACACTGGAGCTTTCTTT
.	.	TRBV4-1	TRBJ2-7	CASSQEGFGEQYF	TGCGCCAGCAGCCAAGAAGGGTTTGGAGAGCAGTACTTC
.	.	TRBV7-6	TRBJ2-7	CASSLGGSEQYF	TGTGCCAGCAGCTTAGGGGGCAGTGAGCAGTACTTC
.	.	TRBV21-1	TRBJ2-7	CASRYRDMSSYEQYF	TGTGCCAGCAGGTACCGGGACATGAGCTCCTACGAGCAGTACTTC
TRBD2	.	TRBV18	TRBJ2-2	CASSPPLAGGTGELFF	TGTGCCAGCTCACCACCCCTAGCGGGAGGGACCGGGGAGCTGTTTTTT
.	.	TRBV4-1	TRBJ2-7	CASSSGITGRKIYEQYF	TGCGCCAGCAGCTCAGGCATTACCGGGAGAAAAATCTACGAGCAGTACTTC
.	.	TRBV7-3	TRBJ2-5	CASSLQGGSETQYF	TGTGCCAGCAGCCTTCAGGGGGGCAGCGAGACCCAGTACTTC
.	.	TRBV7-9	TRBJ1-3	CASSSPGSTGNTIYF	TGTGCCAGCAGCTCACCCGGGTCCACTGGAAACACCATATATTTT